One sample yielded the 21 T cell receptor beta chains listed below, sequenced in a study of control samples from healthy donors and cancer patients. Produced via immunoSEQ multiplex PCR; TCRdb's table is partial and in-frame only. In the table there are roughly 54,000 clones, nearly 96% of which are singletons. Source material: blood. All receptors derive from a woman aged 25 to 45 in good health.

The chain couples TRBV28 to TRBJ2-7; D uncertain. This CDR3 spans 14 amino acids. Per the germline V gene, CDR1 is MDHEN and CDR2 is SYDVKM. V lost 3 bases and J 6 bases, leaving 15 bases between the germline ends. The chain's CDR3 is CASSFLSRLSEQYF. Written as DNA, the CDR3 is TGTGCCAGCAGTTTCCTTAGCAGGTTAAGCGAGCAGTACTTC.

Concerning this clone: No conserved phenylalanine or tryptophan ends this CDR3, so it is likely a read error. No DNA is shown, since the ends of the CDR3 on it are uncertain; the CDR3 is the one TCRdb lists. The chain couples TRBV21-1 to TRBJ1-6; the table's D call, TRBD1, was not checked against the DNA. TRBV21-1 is marked as a pseudogene. 13 amino acids form the CDR3, both terminal residues included. The CDR3 loop is CASSKATQGAVGE.

This rearrangement joins TRBV4-2 to TRBJ2-7, with 12 bases matching TRBD2. With V trimmed by 0 bases and J by 5 bases, 5 bases remained unmatched. Per the germline V gene, CDR1 is LGHNA and CDR2 is YNFKEQ. This CDR3 is 16 amino acids long. CDR3 DNA sequence: TGTGCCAGCAGCCAAGATCCGACTAGCGGGAGTGACGAGCAGTACTTC. Translating it yields CASSQDPTSGSDEQYF.

V and J are TRBV19 and TRBJ1-5; D may be TRBD1 (5 bases). This CDR3 is 19 amino acids long. Germline-derived CDR1 and CDR2 are LNHDA and SQIVND (reference sequence). V shed 0 bases and J shed 2 bases, with 20 bases lying between them. The CDR3 sequence: CASSIDRAGTRSGNQPQHF. The CDR3 DNA reads as TGTGCCAGTAGTATAGATCGGGCAGGGACTCGGAGTGGCAATCAGCCCCAGCATTTT.

The chain links TRBV3-1 (or the pseudogene TRBV3-2) to TRBJ1-4; D unresolved. Per the germline V gene, CDR1 is LGHDT and CDR2 is YNNKEL (reference sequence). The length of the CDR3 is 15 residues. V lost 5 bases to trimming and J lost 5 bases, with 15 bases between them. The CDR3 loop reads CASSESQFGNEKLFF. Written as DNA, the CDR3 is TGTGCCAGCAGCGAAAGCCAGTTTGGGAATGAAAAACTGTTTTTT.

The chain combines TRBV3-1 (or the pseudogene TRBV3-2) with TRBJ2-1; 10 positions match TRBD1. Germline V gene sequence: CDR1 LGHDT, CDR2 YNNKEL (reference sequence). CDR3 length equals 16 residues. The V gene end was trimmed by 0 bases and the J gene end by 15 bases; junction bases not matched to a gene: 14. The CDR3 protein is CASSQDLGSDRGHRFF. The CDR3 region has the DNA TGTGCCAGCAGCCAAGATCTCGGTTCTGACAGGGGGCATCGGTTCTTC.

V gene TRBV7-9 combines with J gene TRBJ1-1; TRBD1 aligns across 7 bases. The V gene's germline CDR1 is SEHNR and CDR2 FQNEAQ (reference sequence). The ends lost 1 base at V and 6 bases at J; junction bases unmatched: 2. The CDR3 consists of 13 residues. CDR3 DNA: TGTGCCAGCAGCTTAGTAGGGACAGCTGAAGCTTTCTTT. It yields the protein CASSLVGTAEAFF.

The table lists this clone with a count of one. This chain uses TRBV28 with TRBJ2-2; 7 positions agree with TRBD2. The CDR3 length is 14 residues. Per the germline V gene, CDR1 is MDHEN and CDR2 is SYDVKM. Trimming removed 6 bases from V and 5 bases from J; junction bases left unmatched: 6. The DNA for the CDR3 is TGTGCCAGCAGGAGGGAGGGCCGAACCGGGGAGCTGTTTTTT. Translation: CASRREGRTGELFF.

V usage is TRBV24-1 and J usage is TRBJ2-3; tentative D call: TRBD2 (5 bases). Germline V gene data show CDR1 as KGHDR and CDR2 as SFDVKD. The CDR3 spans 16 residues. V dropped 12 bases and J dropped 1 base, with 22 bases sitting between them. Here the CDR3 DNA reads TGTGCCTCCATTTGGAGAGCGGCGGTAGGCACAGATACGCAGTATTTT. It translates to CASIWRAAVGTDTQYF.

The genes are TRBV4-1 and TRBJ1-2, with no clear D. The CDR3 extends over 13 amino acids. Germline CDR1 is MGHRA and CDR2 is YSYEKL. Trimming cost V 4 bases and J 8 bases, with 14 bases left between them. As DNA, the CDR3 is TGCGCCAGCAGCCCTGACACGGTGAGGGGCTACACCTTC. This codes for CASSPDTVRGYTF.

The chain links TRBV4-2 to TRBJ2-6, with D possibly matching TRBD2 (7 bases). This CDR3 comprises 19 residues. V lost 3 bases, J lost 2 bases, and 20 bases lay in between. The V gene's germline CDR1 is LGHNA and CDR2 YNFKEQ. CDR3 in DNA: TGTGCCAGCAGCCAGGGTACCCAGGGGAGGGTCACTGGGGCCAACGTCCTGACTTTC. Translation gives CASSQGTQGRVTGANVLTF.

The chain carries TRBV7-2 and TRBJ1-3, with D possibly being TRBD1 (5 bases). This CDR3 comprises 15 residues. CDR1 is SGHTA and CDR2 is FQGNSA in the germline V gene. The ends were cut back, 5 bases at V and 1 base at J, with 12 bases in the middle. In DNA, the CDR3 is TGTGCCAGCAGCCCAGGGTCAGGGTCTGGAAACACCATATATTTT. It translates to CASSPGSGSGNTIYF.

The rearrangement uses TRBV27 and TRBJ2-2; 9 bases fit TRBD1. Trimming at V came to 4 bases and at J to 5 bases, leaving 11 bases not matched to a gene. CDR1 MNHEY and CDR2 SMNVEV come from the germline V gene (reference sequence). This CDR3 is built from 17 residues. CDR3 in DNA: TGTGCCAGCAGTTACAGAACACGGGACAGGGCTACCGGGGAGCTGTTTTTT. It codes for CASSYRTRDRATGELFF.

J is TRBJ1-1 and V is TRBV5-1; maybe TRBD1 (5 bases). The germline V and J ends were trimmed by 4 bases and 1 base, with 8 bases remaining between them. The CDR3 totals 13 residues. Germline values: CDR1 SGHRS, CDR2 YFSETQ. The CDR3 loop reads CASSTGQNTEAFF. Here the CDR3 DNA reads TGCGCCAGCAGCACCGGACAGAACACTGAAGCTTTCTTT.

This chain uses TRBV30 with TRBJ2-7, with a tentative D call TRBD2 (5 bases). Trimming left V 0 bases short and J 1 base short, with 10 bases between. CDR3 length equals 14 residues. Germline CDR1 and CDR2: GTSNPN and SVGIG (reference sequence). The CDR3 coding sequence is TGTGCCTGGAGTGTAGGAGCGGTGTCCTACGAGCAGTACTTC. This gives the protein CAWSVGAVSYEQYF. The whole variable domain, remainder taken from reference TRBV30 and TRBJ2-7, is SQTIHQWPATLVQPVGSPLSLECTVEGTSNPNLYWYRQAAGRGLQLLFYSVGIGQISSEVPQNLSASRPQDRQFILSSKKLLLSDSGFYLCAWSVGAVSYEQYFGPGTRLTVT.

The gene calls are TRBV18 and TRBJ2-5; D may be TRBD2 (7 bases). CDR3 size: 19 residues. The germline CDR1 and CDR2 sequences are KGHSH and LQKENI. The V end was cut by 3 bases, the J end by 1 base, with 24 bases between. The CDR3 here is CASSPLGGPGGSLQETQYF. CDR3 bases: TGTGCCAGCTCACCGCTCGGGGGCCCCGGCGGGAGCCTCCAAGAGACCCAGTACTTC.

The chain recombines TRBV11-2 with TRBJ2-1, with TRBD2 as a possible D gene (5 bases). The CDR3 has 14 amino acids. V was pared by 3 bases and J by 6 bases, with 12 bases between. The germline CDR1 and CDR2 sequences are SGHAT and FQNNGV. The DNA for the CDR3 is TGTGCCAGCAGCTTGGCGGGTCCTGCCAATGAGCAGTTCTTC. Translating gives CASSLAGPANEQFF.

The rearrangement uses TRBV9 and TRBJ2-2, with 7 bases identical to TRBD2. This CDR3 contains 18 residues. The ends lost 0 bases at V and 4 bases at J; junction bases unmatched: 12. Germline CDR1 reads SGDLS; CDR2 reads YYNGEE. The CDR3 sequence: CASSVVPGGRGGTGELFF. The CDR3 DNA follows: TGTGCCAGCAGCGTAGTCCCTGGTGGGAGGGGCGGCACCGGGGAGCTGTTTTTT.

In the case of this clone: The junction shows a germline mismatch at one end, possibly a read error. The chain couples TRBV12-3 or TRBV12-4 to TRBJ1-5, with a tentative D call TRBD1 (5 bases). The CDR3 is 13 residues long. Written as DNA, the CDR3 is TGTACCAGCGGCAGGGCCTCGAATCAGCCCCAGCATTTT. Its translation: CTSGRASNQPQHF.

This clone has just one count. The chain couples TRBV5-5 to TRBJ2-3; 8 bases agree with TRBD2. V trimming: 4 bases; J trimming: 3 bases; junction bases outside the gene matches: 4. Germline CDR1 SGHKS, CDR2 YYEKEE (reference sequence). The CDR3 length is 14 residues. This CDR3 reads CASSRGLVTDTQYF. CDR3 sequence (DNA): TGTGCCAGCAGCCGGGGACTAGTGACAGATACGCAGTATTTT.

The rearrangement links TRBV9 to TRBJ2-7, with D perhaps TRBD1 or TRBD2 (6 bases each). Trimming shortened V by 0 bases and J by 7 bases, and 14 bases separated the two germline ends. This CDR3 has 14 amino acids. Germline-derived CDR1 and CDR2 are SGDLS and YYNGEE. The CDR3 loop reads CASSVGPGAREQYF. The CDR3 DNA follows: TGTGCCAGCAGCGTAGGCCCGGGGGCGAGAGAGCAGTACTTC.